One and the same sample provided the 13 T cell receptor beta chains below, sequenced in a study of T cells in Graves' hyperthyroidism and ophthalmopathy. Template material for amplifying TCR beta CDR3 regions consisted of RNA transcripts. HTBI primers were used for first-round RT-PCR of the TCR CDR3. TCRdb fed the multiplex PCR reads into MiXCR, producing one record per CDR3 protein. The sample includes hundreds of thousands of distinct CDR3 sequences, 13% of them seen just once. Sequencing was done on a sample of blood. These receptors were taken from a young woman with Graves' hyperthyroidism.

This chain links TRBV28 with TRBJ2-1; the D gene is possibly TRBD1 (6 bases). Germline V CDR1 and CDR2: MDHEN, SYDVKM. This CDR3 has 16 amino acids. V was shortened by 5 bases and J by 0 bases, with 14 bases between the two germline ends. The DNA of the CDR3 is TGTGCCAGCAGTCAGGGGCCCACGGTCTCCTACAATGAGCAGTTCTTC. This codes for CASSQGPTVSYNEQFF.

This clonotype was picked up many times. CDR3 sequence: CASSQIRGRSIATQYF. Written as DNA, the CDR3 is TGTGCCAGCAGCCAGATCAGGGGCCGTAGTATCGCGACCCAGTACTTC. The rearrangement joins TRBV7-6 to TRBJ2-5; possibly TRBD1 for D (6 bases). Germline CDR1 SGHVS, CDR2 FNYEAQ. V was cut by 5 bases and J by 7 bases, with 23 bases left in between. The CDR3 has 16 amino acids.

Ten or more counts support this clonotype. The rearrangement joins TRBV28 to TRBJ2-1, with D unclear. This CDR3 contains 13 residues. Germline assignment: CDR1 MDHEN and CDR2 SYDVKM. The ends were cut back, 8 bases at V and 8 bases at J, with 16 bases in the middle. For the CDR3, the DNA is TGTGCCAGCCGAAGCATGGGATGGGATGAGCAGTTCTTC. Its protein product is CASRSMGWDEQFF. The whole variable domain, remainder taken from reference TRBV28 and TRBJ2-1, is DVKVTQSSRYLVKRTGEKVFLECVQDMDHENMFWYRQDPGLGLRLIYFSYDVKMKEKGDIPEGYSVSREKKERFSLILESASTNQTSMYLCASRSMGWDEQFFGPGTRLTVL.

This clonotype occurred many times. Germline is not matched at one junction end, which may reflect a read error. The V and J genes are TRBV7-3 and TRBJ1-1; D is perhaps TRBD1 (5 bases). Germline V gene sequence: CDR1 SGHTA, CDR2 FQGTGA. CDR3 length equals 13 residues. CDR3 bases: TGTGCCAGCAGTTTAACAGGGAACACTGAAGCTTTCTTT. It specifies CASSLTGNTEAFF. Combining the CDR3 with reference TRBV7-3 and TRBJ1-1 gives the whole variable domain GAGVSQTPSNKVTEKGKYVELRCDPISGHTALYWYRQSLGQGPEFLIYFQGTGAADDSGLPNDRFFAVRPEGSVSTLKIQRTERGDSAVYLCASSLTGNTEAFFGQGTRLTVV.

This chain links TRBV7-9 with TRBJ1-2; 12 nucleotides agree with TRBD1. This CDR3 has 17 amino acids. Looked up from germline, CDR1 is SEHNR and CDR2 is FQNEAQ (reference sequence). V was clipped by 5 bases and J by 5 bases; unmatched bases: 12. CDR3 DNA: TGTGCCAGCAGCCGAGGCGGAGGGACAGGGGGCTGGTATGGCTACACCTTC. It is translated as CASSRGGGTGGWYGYTF.

This clonotype has just a few counts. The V and J genes are TRBV6-1 and TRBJ1-4, with D maybe TRBD1 (6 bases). Germline-derived CDR1 and CDR2 are MNHNS and SASEGT. V shed 2 bases and J shed 0 bases, with 10 bases lying between them. CDR3 length equals 16 residues. The CDR3 is CASSEHREATNEKLFF. The DNA of the CDR3 is TGTGCCAGCAGTGAACACAGGGAAGCAACTAATGAAAAACTGTTTTTT.

In regard to this clonotype: With a much larger clone just one base away, this may be a read error. This rearrangement joins TRBV7-9 to TRBJ1-1; 9 bases fit TRBD1. Germline V gives CDR1 SEHNR, CDR2 FQNEAQ (reference sequence). CDR3 size: 14 residues. CDR3 sequence (DNA): TGTGTCAGCAGCTTGACAGGGGGGTGGACTGAAGCTTTCTTT. Its protein is CVSSLTGGWTEAFF.

Many counts were recorded for this clonotype. V and J are TRBV4-3 and TRBJ2-3; 8 bases match TRBD2. Losses at the gene ends were 1 base for V and 4 bases for J; bases not matched to a gene: 7. The V gene's germline CDR1 is LGHNA and CDR2 YSLEER. The CDR3 sequence is 16 residues long. The CDR3 DNA reads as TGCGCCAGCAGCCAAGCGGGACTAGGGTTCCCAGATACGCAGTATTTT. Residues: CASSQAGLGFPDTQYF.

The V gene is TRBV19, the J gene TRBJ1-5; possible D gene TRBD1, 6 bases. CDR1 LNHDA and CDR2 SQIVND come from the germline V gene (reference sequence). V shed 10 bases and J shed 0 bases, with 19 bases lying between them. This CDR3 has 16 residues. CDR3 amino acids: CATASGHSYSNQPQHF. CDR3 sequence (DNA): TGTGCCACCGCTTCGGGACACTCTTATAGCAATCAGCCCCAGCATTTT.

The chain combines TRBV7-9 with TRBJ2-2; D possibly corresponds to TRBD2 (7 bases). The ends were cut back, 6 bases at V and 3 bases at J, with 17 bases in the middle. The CDR3 sequence is 16 residues long. Looked up from germline, CDR1 is SEHNR and CDR2 is FQNEAQ (reference sequence). CDR3 sequence reads: CASRPTGGQDTGELFF. The CDR3, as DNA: TGTGCCAGCAGGCCAACCGGGGGGCAAGACACCGGGGAGCTGTTTTTT.

The V call is TRBV6-1, the J call TRBJ2-5; possibly TRBD2 for D (5 bases). The CDR3 extends over 14 amino acids. The V gene lost 6 bases and the J gene lost 2 bases, with 13 bases spanning the gap. In germline, CDR1 is MNHNS, CDR2 SASEGT. The CDR3 coding sequence is TGTGCCAGCAGCCGAGCGGCCGGACAAGAGACCCAGTACTTC. Protein product: CASSRAAGQETQYF.

This clonotype was observed at least ten times. The rearrangement links TRBV12-3 or TRBV12-4 to TRBJ1-5; D is perhaps TRBD1 (5 bases). The CDR3 contains 15 residues. V was clipped by 3 bases and J by 4 bases, with 13 bases between them. DNA of the CDR3: TGTGCCAGCAGTTTGGGGGACGGTGATAATCAGCCCCAGCATTTT. Protein product: CASSLGDGDNQPQHF.

This clonotype has at least ten counts. The rearrangement joins TRBV12-3 or TRBV12-4 to TRBJ1-2; no clear D gene. This CDR3 is built from 13 residues. Between the trimmed V and J ends, which lost 3 bases and 2 bases, there was a span of 7 bases. The CDR3 loop reads CASSFQENYGYTF. The CDR3 region has the DNA TGTGCCAGCAGTTTCCAGGAAAACTATGGCTACACCTTC.